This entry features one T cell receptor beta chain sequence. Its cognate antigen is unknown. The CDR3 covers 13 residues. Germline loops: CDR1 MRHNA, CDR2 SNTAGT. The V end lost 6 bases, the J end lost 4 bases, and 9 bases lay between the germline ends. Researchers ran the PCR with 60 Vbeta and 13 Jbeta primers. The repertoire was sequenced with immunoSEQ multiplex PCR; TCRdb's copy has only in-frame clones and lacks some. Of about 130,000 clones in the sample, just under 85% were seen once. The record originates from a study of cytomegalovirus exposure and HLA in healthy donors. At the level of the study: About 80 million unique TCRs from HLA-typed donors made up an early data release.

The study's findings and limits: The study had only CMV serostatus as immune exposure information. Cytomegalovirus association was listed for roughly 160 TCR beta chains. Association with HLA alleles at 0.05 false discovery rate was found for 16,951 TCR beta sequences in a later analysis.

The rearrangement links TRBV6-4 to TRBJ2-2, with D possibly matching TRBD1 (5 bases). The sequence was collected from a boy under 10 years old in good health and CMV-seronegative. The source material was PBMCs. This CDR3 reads CASSPGPTGELFF. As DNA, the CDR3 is TGTGCCAGCAGCCCAGGGCCCACCGGGGAGCTGTTTTTT.